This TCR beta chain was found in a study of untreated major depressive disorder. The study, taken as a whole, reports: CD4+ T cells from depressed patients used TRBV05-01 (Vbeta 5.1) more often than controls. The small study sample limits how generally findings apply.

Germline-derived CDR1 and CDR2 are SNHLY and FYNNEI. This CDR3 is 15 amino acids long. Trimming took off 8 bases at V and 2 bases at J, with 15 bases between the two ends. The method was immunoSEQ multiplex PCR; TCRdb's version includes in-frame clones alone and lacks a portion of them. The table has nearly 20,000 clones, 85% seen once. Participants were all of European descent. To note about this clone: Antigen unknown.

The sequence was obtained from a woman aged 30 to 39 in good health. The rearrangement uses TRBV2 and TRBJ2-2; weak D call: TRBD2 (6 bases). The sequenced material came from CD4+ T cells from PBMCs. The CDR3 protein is CASSFRESNTGELFF. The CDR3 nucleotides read TGTGCCAGCTCCTTCCGGGAGTCCAACACCGGGGAGCTGTTTTTT.